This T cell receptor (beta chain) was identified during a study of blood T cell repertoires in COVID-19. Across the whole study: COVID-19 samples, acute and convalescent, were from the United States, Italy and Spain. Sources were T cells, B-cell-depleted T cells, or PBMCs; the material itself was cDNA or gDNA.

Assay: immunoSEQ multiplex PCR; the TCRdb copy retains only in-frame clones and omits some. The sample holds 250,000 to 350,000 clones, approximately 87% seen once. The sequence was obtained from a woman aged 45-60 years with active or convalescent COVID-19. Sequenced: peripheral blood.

DNA for the CDR3: TGTGCCAGCAGCTTAGTTGCAGGGACGCAATCAGGGGAGCATTTT. Protein: CASSLVAGTQSGEHF. The V and J genes are TRBV7-2 and TRBJ1-5; tentatively, D is TRBD1 (6 bases). Germline assignment: CDR1 SGHTA and CDR2 FQGNSA. The CDR3 has 15 residues. The V end lost 1 base, the J end lost 14 bases, and 21 bases lay between the germline ends.